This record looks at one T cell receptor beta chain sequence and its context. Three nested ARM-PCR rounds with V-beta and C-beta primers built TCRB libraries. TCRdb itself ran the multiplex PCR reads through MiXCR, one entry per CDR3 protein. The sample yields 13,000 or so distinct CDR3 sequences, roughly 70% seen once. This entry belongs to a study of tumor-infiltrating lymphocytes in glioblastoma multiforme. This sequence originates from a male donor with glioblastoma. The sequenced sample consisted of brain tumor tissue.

The CDR3 is CASGPGGGLLFF. The CDR3 DNA sequence: TGCGCCAGTGGGCCGGGTGGGGGATTGCTGTTCTTC. This chain joins TRBV5-1 and TRBJ2-1; D may match TRBD1 or TRBD2 (5 bases each). In germline, CDR1 is SGHRS, CDR2 YFSETQ. The CDR3 runs 12 residues. Trimming shortened V by 8 bases and J by 15 bases, and 21 bases separated the two germline ends.